This is a list of T cell receptor beta chains from one sample in a study of cytomegalovirus exposure and HLA in healthy donors. TCRdb keeps only in-frame clones here, not all; method: immunoSEQ multiplex PCR. The sample records 55,000 to 70,000 clones, 70% being singletons. The sample consisted of PBMCs. The source of these receptors is a woman aged 55-69 years in good health and CMV-seropositive. Each CDR3 is given with its conserved first and last residue. The order of the fields is CDR3 length, V gene, J gene, D gene, clone size, CDR3 protein, CDR3 DNA. D genes are given only for firm matches. Only some rows state a clone size, as once, few, many or a class for expanded clones.

len: 13
v_gene: TRBV11-3
j_gene: TRBJ2-7
d_gene: .
abundance: .
CDR3aa: CASSLGGEYEQYF
CDR3nt: TGTGCCAGCAGCTTAGGGGGGGAGTACGAGCAGTACTTC

len: 15
v_gene: TRBV10-3
j_gene: TRBJ2-5
d_gene: TRBD1
abundance: .
CDR3aa: CAISESGTAQETQYF
CDR3nt: TGTGCCATCAGTGAGTCGGGGACAGCTCAAGAGACCCAGTACTTC

len: 14
v_gene: TRBV27
j_gene: TRBJ1-1
d_gene: TRBD1
abundance: once
CDR3aa: CASSFGDRDTEAFF
CDR3nt: TGTGCCAGCAGTTTTGGGGACAGGGACACTGAAGCTTTCTTT

len: 13
v_gene: TRBV11-2
j_gene: TRBJ1-2
d_gene: .
abundance: .
CDR3aa: CASSFGGDCGYTF
CDR3nt: TGTGCCAGCAGCTTTGGGGGGGATTGTGGCTACACCTTC

len: 15
v_gene: TRBV4-1
j_gene: TRBJ2-5
d_gene: TRBD2
abundance: few
CDR3aa: CASSSRLAGQETQYF
CDR3nt: TGCGCCAGCAGCTCCCGACTAGCGGGTCAAGAGACCCAGTACTTC

len: 13
v_gene: TRBV18
j_gene: TRBJ1-1
d_gene: .
abundance: .
CDR3aa: CASSQGKGTEAFF
CDR3nt: TGTGCCAGCTCACAGGGGAAGGGCACTGAAGCTTTCTTT

len: 13
v_gene: TRBV4-2
j_gene: TRBJ1-6
d_gene: .
abundance: .
CDR3aa: CASSQDQYSPLHF
CDR3nt: TGTGCCAGCAGCCAAGACCAGTATTCACCCCTCCACTTT

len: 17
v_gene: TRBV7-9
j_gene: TRBJ2-5
d_gene: .
abundance: .
CDR3aa: CASSSVSGAGYQETQYF
CDR3nt: TGTGCCAGCAGCTCTGTTAGCGGAGCAGGGTACCAAGAGACCCAGTACTTC

len: 15
v_gene: TRBV7-9
j_gene: TRBJ1-5
d_gene: .
abundance: .
CDR3aa: CASSLGGGGGQPQHF
CDR3nt: TGTGCCAGCAGCTTGGGGGGGGGTGGGGGTCAGCCCCAGCATTTT

len: 12
v_gene: TRBV5-6
j_gene: TRBJ2-3
d_gene: .
abundance: few
CDR3aa: CASSLAPDKQYF
CDR3nt: TGTGCCAGCAGCTTGGCCCCCGACAAGCAGTATTTT

len: 14
v_gene: TRBV7-2
j_gene: TRBJ1-3
d_gene: TRBD1
abundance: .
CDR3aa: CASSWTGTGDTIYF
CDR3nt: TGTGCCAGCAGCTGGACAGGGACGGGCGACACCATATATTTT

len: 15
v_gene: TRBV6-5
j_gene: TRBJ1-2
d_gene: .
abundance: .
CDR3aa: CASSYFDRNNYGYTF
CDR3nt: TGTGCCAGCAGTTACTTCGACAGAAACAACTATGGCTACACCTTC

len: 17
v_gene: TRBV5-5
j_gene: TRBJ1-1
d_gene: TRBD1
abundance: .
CDR3aa: CASSWTGQILLNTEAFF
CDR3nt: TGTGCCAGCAGCTGGACGGGACAGATACTACTGAACACTGAAGCTTTCTTT

len: 15
v_gene: TRBV2
j_gene: TRBJ2-5
d_gene: TRBD1
abundance: .
CDR3aa: CASSSDRGGRETQYF
CDR3nt: TGTGCCAGCAGCTCCGACAGGGGGGGACGGGAGACCCAGTACTTC

len: 13
v_gene: TRBV5-1
j_gene: TRBJ1-1
d_gene: TRBD1
abundance: .
CDR3aa: CASSRGQPTEAFF
CDR3nt: TGCGCCAGCAGCCGGGGACAGCCAACTGAAGCTTTCTTT

len: 13
v_gene: TRBV29-1
j_gene: TRBJ1-2
d_gene: .
abundance: .
CDR3aa: CSAGERDIDGYTF
CDR3nt: TGCAGCGCGGGCGAACGGGACATAGATGGCTACACCTTC

len: 13
v_gene: TRBV7-8
j_gene: TRBJ1-2
d_gene: .
abundance: .
CDR3aa: CASSLRTAYGYTF
CDR3nt: TGTGCCAGCAGCTTAAGGACAGCTTATGGCTACACCTTC

len: 14
v_gene: TRBV7-2
j_gene: TRBJ2-1
d_gene: .
abundance: few
CDR3aa: CASSTNRDYNEQFF
CDR3nt: TGTGCCAGCAGCACAAACAGGGACTACAATGAGCAGTTCTTC

len: 15
v_gene: TRBV7-2
j_gene: TRBJ1-5
d_gene: .
abundance: medium-sized
CDR3aa: CASSLERVGNQPQHF
CDR3nt: TGTGCCAGCAGCTTAGAGCGGGTGGGCAATCAGCCCCAGCATTTT

len: 16
v_gene: TRBV7-9
j_gene: TRBJ2-7
d_gene: TRBD2
abundance: .
CDR3aa: CASSPGAGGDSYEQYF
CDR3nt: TGTGCCAGCAGCCCTGGAGCGGGGGGGGACTCCTACGAGCAGTACTTC

len: 17
v_gene: TRBV27
j_gene: TRBJ2-7
d_gene: .
abundance: .
CDR3aa: CASSPERPGSSSYEQYF
CDR3nt: TGTGCCAGCAGTCCCGAGAGACCGGGTTCTAGCTCCTACGAGCAGTACTTC

len: 13
v_gene: TRBV29-1
j_gene: TRBJ1-3
d_gene: .
abundance: .
CDR3aa: CSVDYRSGNTIYF
CDR3nt: TGCAGCGTTGACTACAGGTCTGGAAACACCATATATTTT

len: 15
v_gene: TRBV18
j_gene: TRBJ2-5
d_gene: .
abundance: .
CDR3aa: CASSPTSANEETQYF
CDR3nt: TGTGCCAGCTCTCCCACTAGTGCTAATGAAGAGACCCAGTACTTC

len: 17
v_gene: TRBV7-2
j_gene: TRBJ2-2
d_gene: TRBD2
abundance: .
CDR3aa: CASSSSSGGARTGELFF
CDR3nt: TGTGCCAGCAGCTCCAGTAGCGGGGGGGCCAGGACCGGGGAGCTGTTTTTT

len: 15
v_gene: TRBV27
j_gene: TRBJ1-1
d_gene: TRBD1
abundance: .
CDR3aa: CASSLAGQINTEAFF
CDR3nt: TGTGCCAGCAGTTTAGCGGGACAGATAAACACTGAAGCTTTCTTT

len: 13
v_gene: TRBV30
j_gene: TRBJ1-5
d_gene: .
abundance: .
CDR3aa: CAWSVYGGQPQHF
CDR3nt: TGTGCCTGGAGTGTATACGGAGGTCAGCCCCAGCATTTT

len: 16
v_gene: TRBV18
j_gene: TRBJ1-2
d_gene: .
abundance: once
CDR3aa: CASSPPGGAQNYGYTF
CDR3nt: TGTGCCAGCTCACCCCCGGGGGGGGCGCAGAACTATGGCTACACCTTC

len: 14
v_gene: TRBV5-8
j_gene: TRBJ1-4
d_gene: TRBD1
abundance: .
CDR3aa: CASSPGTGEEKLFF
CDR3nt: TGTGCCAGCAGCCCCGGGACAGGGGAAGAAAAACTGTTTTTT

len: 15
v_gene: TRBV23-1
j_gene: TRBJ2-3
d_gene: TRBD2
abundance: few
CDR3aa: CASSQGRGITDTQYF
CDR3nt: TGCGCCAGCAGTCAAGGGCGGGGGATCACAGATACGCAGTATTTT

len: 15
v_gene: TRBV7-2
j_gene: TRBJ2-7
d_gene: TRBD1
abundance: .
CDR3aa: CASSGGTGSRYEQYF
CDR3nt: TGTGCCAGCAGCGGAGGGACAGGCTCGAGGTACGAGCAGTACTTC

len: 14
v_gene: TRBV10-3
j_gene: TRBJ1-3
d_gene: TRBD1
abundance: .
CDR3aa: CAIRGDSFGNTIYF
CDR3nt: TGTGCCATCAGGGGGGACAGTTTCGGGAACACCATATATTTT

len: 18
v_gene: TRBV7-2
j_gene: TRBJ1-5
d_gene: .
abundance: .
CDR3aa: CASSLNPLSTVSNQPQHF
CDR3nt: TGTGCCAGCAGCTTAAACCCCCTATCGACAGTTAGCAATCAGCCCCAGCATTTT

len: 15
v_gene: TRBV10-3
j_gene: TRBJ2-2
d_gene: .
abundance: .
CDR3aa: CAISEGLGNTGELFF
CDR3nt: TGTGCCATCAGTGAGGGACTGGGGAACACCGGGGAGCTGTTTTTT

len: 15
v_gene: TRBV18
j_gene: TRBJ2-6
d_gene: TRBD1
abundance: few
CDR3aa: CASSPGQGRANVLTF
CDR3nt: TGTGCCAGCTCACCCGGACAGGGTAGGGCCAACGTCCTGACTTTC

len: 15
v_gene: TRBV7-2
j_gene: TRBJ1-5
d_gene: .
abundance: .
CDR3aa: CASSDRPRSNQPQHF
CDR3nt: TGTGCCAGCAGCGACCGGCCCAGGAGCAATCAGCCCCAGCATTTT

len: 13
v_gene: TRBV15
j_gene: TRBJ2-7
d_gene: TRBD1
abundance: .
CDR3aa: CATSRTGGFEQYF
CDR3nt: TGTGCCACCAGCAGGACAGGGGGATTCGAGCAGTACTTC

len: 14
v_gene: TRBV28
j_gene: TRBJ2-3
d_gene: .
abundance: .
CDR3aa: CASSLWSTTDTQYF
CDR3nt: TGTGCCAGCAGTTTATGGTCGACAACAGATACGCAGTATTTT

len: 17
v_gene: TRBV10-3
j_gene: TRBJ2-3
d_gene: TRBD2
abundance: .
CDR3aa: CAIKGTSGDYGTDTQYF
CDR3nt: TGTGCCATCAAGGGGACTAGCGGGGATTATGGCACAGATACGCAGTATTTT

len: 14
v_gene: TRBV18
j_gene: TRBJ2-7
d_gene: TRBD1
abundance: .
CDR3aa: CASSHTTGTYEQYF
CDR3nt: TGTGCCAGCTCACACACGACAGGGACCTACGAGCAGTACTTC

len: 16
v_gene: TRBV4-3
j_gene: TRBJ2-1
d_gene: .
abundance: .
CDR3aa: CASSRAWAGVYNEQFF
CDR3nt: TGCGCCAGCAGCCGGGCTTGGGCAGGGGTCTACAATGAGCAGTTCTTC

len: 16
v_gene: TRBV19
j_gene: TRBJ1-5
d_gene: .
abundance: once
CDR3aa: CASSNRGGRGGQPQHF
CDR3nt: TGTGCCAGTAGTAATAGAGGGGGTAGGGGGGGTCAGCCCCAGCATTTT

len: 14
v_gene: TRBV7-6
j_gene: TRBJ1-1
d_gene: .
abundance: medium-sized
CDR3aa: CASSLGVPVTEAFF
CDR3nt: TGTGCCAGCAGCTTAGGAGTCCCCGTAACTGAAGCTTTCTTT

len: 16
v_gene: TRBV7-2
j_gene: TRBJ2-1
d_gene: .
abundance: .
CDR3aa: CASSLEYGGSGNEQFF
CDR3nt: TGTGCCAGCAGCTTAGAGTATGGGGGCTCAGGTAATGAGCAGTTCTTC

len: 16
v_gene: TRBV9
j_gene: TRBJ1-3
d_gene: TRBD1
abundance: .
CDR3aa: CASSTRTGLTGNTIYF
CDR3nt: TGTGCCAGCAGCACCCGGACAGGGCTTACTGGAAACACCATATATTTT

len: 16
v_gene: TRBV4-2
j_gene: TRBJ1-4
d_gene: .
abundance: few
CDR3aa: CASSQDPQVDKGKLFF
CDR3nt: TGTGCCAGCAGCCAAGATCCCCAAGTCGACAAGGGGAAACTGTTTTTT

len: 15
v_gene: TRBV5-1
j_gene: TRBJ1-6
d_gene: .
abundance: .
CDR3aa: CASSLGRGMHSPLHF
CDR3nt: TGCGCCAGCAGCTTGGGTAGGGGGATGCATTCACCCCTCCACTTT

len: 15
v_gene: TRBV30
j_gene: TRBJ2-2
d_gene: TRBD2
abundance: .
CDR3aa: CAWRGRGLAGGELFF
CDR3nt: TGTGCCTGGAGAGGGCGTGGACTAGCGGGGGGGGAGCTGTTTTTT

len: 13
v_gene: TRBV4-3
j_gene: TRBJ1-5
d_gene: .
abundance: .
CDR3aa: CASSPGGSQPQHF
CDR3nt: TGCGCCAGCAGCCCCGGAGGTAGTCAGCCCCAGCATTTT